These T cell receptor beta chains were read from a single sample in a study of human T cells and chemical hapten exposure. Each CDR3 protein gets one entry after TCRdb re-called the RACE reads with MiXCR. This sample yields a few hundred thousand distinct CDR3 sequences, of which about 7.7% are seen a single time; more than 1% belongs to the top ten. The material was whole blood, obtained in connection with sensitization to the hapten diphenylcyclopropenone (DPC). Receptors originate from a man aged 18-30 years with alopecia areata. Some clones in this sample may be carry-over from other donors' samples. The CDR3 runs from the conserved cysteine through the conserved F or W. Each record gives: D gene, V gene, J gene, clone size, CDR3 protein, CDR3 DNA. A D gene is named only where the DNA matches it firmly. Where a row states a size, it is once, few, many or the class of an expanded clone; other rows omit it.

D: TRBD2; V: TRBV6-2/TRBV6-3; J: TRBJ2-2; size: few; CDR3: CASSYDQASGGNTGELFF; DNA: TGTGCCAGCAGTTACGACCAGGCTAGCGGCGGTAACACCGGGGAGCTGTTTTTT
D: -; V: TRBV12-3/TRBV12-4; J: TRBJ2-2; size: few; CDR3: CASSLSGSGELFF; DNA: TGTGCCAGCAGTTTATCGGGGTCCGGGGAGCTGTTTTTT
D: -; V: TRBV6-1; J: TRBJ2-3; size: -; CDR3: CASSEVEGRSDTQYF; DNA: TGTGCCAGCAGTGAAGTGGAGGGTCGCTCAGATACGCAGTATTTT
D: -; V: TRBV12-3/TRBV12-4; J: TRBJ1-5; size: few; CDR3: CASSRGQHSNQPQHF; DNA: TGTGCCAGCAGTCGAGGACAGCACAGCAATCAGCCCCAGCATTTT
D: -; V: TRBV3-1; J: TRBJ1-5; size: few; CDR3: CASSQDVMGPSNQPQHF; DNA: TGTGCCAGCAGCCAAGATGTAATGGGGCCTAGCAATCAGCCCCAGCATTTT
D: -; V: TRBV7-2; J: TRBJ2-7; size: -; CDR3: CASSSPGRTYEQYF; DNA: TGTGCCAGCAGTTCACCGGGACGGACCTACGAGCAGTACTTC
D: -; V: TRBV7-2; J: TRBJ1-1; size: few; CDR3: CAGSLAEGVGAFF; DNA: TGTGCCGGCAGCTTAGCAGAAGGGGTCGGGGCTTTCTTT
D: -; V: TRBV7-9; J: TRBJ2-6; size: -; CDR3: CASSLGSLRPSGANVLTF; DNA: TGTGCCAGCAGCTTAGGGTCACTTCGACCCTCTGGGGCCAACGTCCTGACTTTC
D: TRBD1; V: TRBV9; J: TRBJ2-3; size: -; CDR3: CASSMTGTYTDTQYF; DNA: TGTGCCAGCAGCATGACAGGGACCTACACAGATACGCAGTATTTT
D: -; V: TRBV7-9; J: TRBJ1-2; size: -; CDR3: CASSFSSFYGYTF; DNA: TGTGCCAGCAGCTTTTCGTCCTTCTATGGCTACACCTTC
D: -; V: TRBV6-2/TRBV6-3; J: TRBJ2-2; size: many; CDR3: CASSPRVNTGELFF; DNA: TGTGCCAGCAGTCCGAGGGTGAACACCGGGGAGCTGTTTTTT
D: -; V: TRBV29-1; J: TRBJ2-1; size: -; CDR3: CSVWEGQANNEQFF; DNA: TGCAGCGTTTGGGAGGGACAAGCAAACAATGAGCAGTTCTTC
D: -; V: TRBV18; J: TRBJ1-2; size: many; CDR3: CASSPGDGYYGYTF; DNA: TGTGCCAGCTCACCAGGGGACGGCTACTATGGCTACACCTTC
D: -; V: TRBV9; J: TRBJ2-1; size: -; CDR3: CASSSHYNEQFF; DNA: TGTGCCAGCAGCTCCCATTACAATGAGCAGTTCTTC
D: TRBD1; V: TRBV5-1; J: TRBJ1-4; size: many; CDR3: CASSGGQGEEKLFF; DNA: TGCGCCAGCAGCGGGGGACAGGGGGAAGAAAAACTGTTTTTT
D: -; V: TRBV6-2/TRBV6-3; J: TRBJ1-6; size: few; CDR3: CASTSVLSSYNSPLHF; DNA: TGTGCCAGCACCTCAGTCCTGAGCTCCTATAATTCACCCCTCCACTTT
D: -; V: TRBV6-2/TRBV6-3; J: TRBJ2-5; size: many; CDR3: CASSYDHLSGTQYF; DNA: TGTGCCAGCAGTTACGATCATCTCTCGGGGACCCAGTACTTC
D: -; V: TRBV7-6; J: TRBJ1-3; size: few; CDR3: CASSLGPNGNTIYF; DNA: TGTGCCAGCAGCTTAGGCCCTAACGGAAACACCATATATTTT
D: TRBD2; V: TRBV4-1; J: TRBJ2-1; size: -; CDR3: CASSQLTSGGYNEQFF; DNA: TGCGCCAGCAGCCAACTGACTAGCGGGGGCTACAATGAGCAGTTCTTC
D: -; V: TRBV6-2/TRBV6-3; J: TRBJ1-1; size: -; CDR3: CASSYPGPSSPAFF; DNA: TGTGCCAGCAGTTACCCCGGACCCTCCTCACCGGCTTTCTTT
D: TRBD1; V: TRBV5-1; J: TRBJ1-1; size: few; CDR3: CASSRTGAGTEAFF; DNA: TGCGCCAGCAGCCGAACAGGGGCTGGCACTGAAGCTTTCTTT
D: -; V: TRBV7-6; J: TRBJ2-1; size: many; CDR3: CASSFGQGIGNEQFF; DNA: TGTGCCAGCAGCTTCGGGCAGGGTATTGGCAATGAGCAGTTCTTC
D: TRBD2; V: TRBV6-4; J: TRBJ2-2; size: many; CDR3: CASSGTSPNTGELFF; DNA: TGTGCCAGCAGCGGGACTAGCCCGAACACCGGGGAGCTGTTTTTT
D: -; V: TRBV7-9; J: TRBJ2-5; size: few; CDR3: CASSFYQGIQETQYF; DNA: TGTGCCAGCAGCTTTTACCAGGGGATACAAGAGACCCAGTACTTC
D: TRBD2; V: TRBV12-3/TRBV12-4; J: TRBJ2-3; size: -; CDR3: CASSFRRGDSTDTQYF; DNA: TGTGCCAGCAGTTTCAGGCGGGGGGACAGCACAGATACGCAGTATTTT
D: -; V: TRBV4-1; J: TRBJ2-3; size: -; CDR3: CASSQGTGARSTDTQYF; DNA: TGCGCCAGCAGCCAAGGTACGGGAGCGAGGAGCACAGATACGCAGTATTTT
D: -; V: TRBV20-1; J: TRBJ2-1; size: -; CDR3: CSATDGSSYNEQFF; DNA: TGCAGTGCAACCGATGGGAGCTCCTACAATGAGCAGTTCTTC
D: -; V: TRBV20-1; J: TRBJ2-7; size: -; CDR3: CSAGGGTYEQYF; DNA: TGCAGCGCAGGGGGGGGTACTTACGAGCAGTACTTC
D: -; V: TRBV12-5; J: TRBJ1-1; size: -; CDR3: CASGLVGGCTEAFF; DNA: TGTGCTAGTGGTTTGGTCGGCGGGTGCACTGAAGCTTTCTTT
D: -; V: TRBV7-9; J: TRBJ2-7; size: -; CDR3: CTSSPAINYEQYF; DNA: TGTACCAGCAGCCCCGCCATAAACTACGAGCAGTACTTC
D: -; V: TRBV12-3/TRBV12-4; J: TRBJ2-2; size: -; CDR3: CASSSRAPNGELFF; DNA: TGTGCCAGCAGTAGCCGGGCCCCGAACGGGGAGCTGTTTTTT
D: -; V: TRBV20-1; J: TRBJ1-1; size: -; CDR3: CSATNLGMNTEAFF; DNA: TGCAGTGCTACCAACTTGGGTATGAACACTGAAGCTTTCTTT
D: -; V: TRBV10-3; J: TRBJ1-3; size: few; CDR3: CAISESYVSGNTIYF; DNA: TGTGCCATCAGTGAGTCTTATGTCTCTGGAAACACCATATATTTT
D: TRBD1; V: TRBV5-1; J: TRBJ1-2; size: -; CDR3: CASSWDSLYGYTF; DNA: TGCGCCAGCAGCTGGGACAGCCTTTATGGCTACACCTTC
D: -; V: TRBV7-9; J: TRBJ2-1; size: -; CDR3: CASSLIGEGVSYNEQFF; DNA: TGTGCCAGCAGCTTAATTGGAGAGGGGGTATCCTACAATGAGCAGTTCTTC
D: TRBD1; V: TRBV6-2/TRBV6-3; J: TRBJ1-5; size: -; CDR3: CASSGTGQGLYSNQPQHF; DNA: TGTGCCAGCAGTGGGACAGGGCAGGGCTTATACAGCAATCAGCCCCAGCATTTT
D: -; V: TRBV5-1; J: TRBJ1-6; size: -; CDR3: CASSFKTGSSYNSPLHF; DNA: TGCGCCAGCAGCTTCAAAACAGGGAGCTCCTATAATTCACCCCTCCACTTT
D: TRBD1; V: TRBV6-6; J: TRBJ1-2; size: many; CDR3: CASSGQDGYGYTF; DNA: TGTGCCAGCAGTGGACAGGACGGCTATGGCTACACCTTC
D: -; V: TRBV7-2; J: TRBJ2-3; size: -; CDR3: CASSARLDDTQYF; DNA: TGTGCCAGCAGCGCTCGACTAGACGATACGCAGTATTTT
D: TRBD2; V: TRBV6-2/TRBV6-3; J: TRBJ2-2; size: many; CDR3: CASRNRAGGNTGELFF; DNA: TGTGCCAGCAGAAACAGGGCGGGGGGCAACACCGGGGAGCTGTTTTTT
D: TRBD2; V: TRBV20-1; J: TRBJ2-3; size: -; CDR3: CSAYTLTGTSGGVTDTQYF; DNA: TGCAGTGCCTATACCCTGACCGGGACTAGCGGGGGGGTGACAGATACGCAGTATTTT
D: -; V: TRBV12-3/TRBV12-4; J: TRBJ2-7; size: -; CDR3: CASRAFPHEQYF; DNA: TGTGCCAGCAGGGCCTTTCCTCACGAGCAGTACTTC
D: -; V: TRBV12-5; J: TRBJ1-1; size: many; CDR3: CASGHSIDVGEAFF; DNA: TGTGCTAGTGGTCACTCAATAGACGTGGGGGAAGCTTTCTTT
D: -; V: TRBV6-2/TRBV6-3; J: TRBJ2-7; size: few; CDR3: CASSYSIGHNYEQYF; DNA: TGTGCCAGCAGTTACTCGATAGGACATAACTACGAGCAGTACTTC
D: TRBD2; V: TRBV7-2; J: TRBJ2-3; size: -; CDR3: CASSSGHQRGYTDTQYF; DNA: TGTGCCAGCAGCTCGGGCCACCAGCGGGGCTACACAGATACGCAGTATTTT
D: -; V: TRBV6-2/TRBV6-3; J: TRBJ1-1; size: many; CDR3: CASRRQYTEAFF; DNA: TGTGCCAGCAGGCGACAGTACACTGAAGCTTTCTTT
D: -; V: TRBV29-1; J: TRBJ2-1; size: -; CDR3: CSVVGREAYNEQFF; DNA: TGCAGCGTTGTGGGGCGCGAGGCCTACAATGAGCAGTTCTTC
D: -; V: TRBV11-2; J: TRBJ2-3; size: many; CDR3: CASSLVGAQDTQYF; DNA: TGTGCCAGCAGCTTAGTGGGGGCCCAAGATACGCAGTATTTT
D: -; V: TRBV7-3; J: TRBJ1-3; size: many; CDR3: CASSLNSRGGTIYF; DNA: TGTGCCAGCAGCTTAAACAGTCGGGGCGGGACCATATATTTT
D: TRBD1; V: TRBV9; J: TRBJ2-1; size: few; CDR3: CASSNDRGPSNEQFF; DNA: TGTGCCAGCTCGAACGACAGGGGTCCCTCCAATGAGCAGTTCTTC
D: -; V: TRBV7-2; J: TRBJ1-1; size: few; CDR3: CASSNVGTRAFF; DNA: TGTGCCAGCAGCAATGTTGGGACTCGAGCTTTCTTT
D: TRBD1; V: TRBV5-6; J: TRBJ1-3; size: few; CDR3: CASSLGTGPSSGNTIYF; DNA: TGTGCCAGCAGCTTGGGGACAGGGCCAAGCTCTGGAAACACCATATATTTT
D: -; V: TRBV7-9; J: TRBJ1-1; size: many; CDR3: CASSFGALNTEAFF; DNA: TGTGCCAGCAGCTTTGGGGCGCTGAACACTGAAGCTTTCTTT
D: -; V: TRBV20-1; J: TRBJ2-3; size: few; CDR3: CSARASEDSADTQYF; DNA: TGCAGTGCTAGGGCTTCCGAGGACTCTGCTGATACGCAGTATTTT
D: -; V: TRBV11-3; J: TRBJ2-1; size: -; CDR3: CASSLGSGDSYNEQFF; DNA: TGTGCCAGCAGCTTAGGATCAGGGGACTCCTACAATGAGCAGTTCTTC
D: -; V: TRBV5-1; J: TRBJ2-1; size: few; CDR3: CASSLVGSLKVEQFF; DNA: TGCGCCAGCAGCTTGGTAGGGTCCCTCAAGGTGGAGCAGTTCTTC
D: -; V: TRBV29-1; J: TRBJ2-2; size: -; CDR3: CSVVLGAAGNTGELFF; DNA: TGCAGCGTTGTCCTCGGGGCAGCAGGAAACACCGGGGAGCTGTTTTTT
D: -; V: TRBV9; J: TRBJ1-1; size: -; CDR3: CASSVGWSDEAFF; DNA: TGTGCCAGCAGCGTAGGGTGGTCGGATGAAGCTTTCTTT
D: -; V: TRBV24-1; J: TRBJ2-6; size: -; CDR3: CATSGPGTHSGANVLTF; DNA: TGTGCCACCAGTGGCCCAGGGACCCACTCTGGGGCCAACGTCCTGACTTTC